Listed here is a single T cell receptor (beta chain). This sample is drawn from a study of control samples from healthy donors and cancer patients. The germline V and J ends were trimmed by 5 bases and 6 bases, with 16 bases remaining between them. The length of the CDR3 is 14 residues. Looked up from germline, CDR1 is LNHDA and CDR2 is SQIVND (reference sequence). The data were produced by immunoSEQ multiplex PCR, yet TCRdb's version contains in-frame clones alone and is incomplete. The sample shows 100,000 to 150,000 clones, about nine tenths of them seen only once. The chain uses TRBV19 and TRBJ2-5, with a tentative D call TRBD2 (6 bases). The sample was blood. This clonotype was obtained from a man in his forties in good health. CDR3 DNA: TGTGCCAGTAGTCTGACTAGTGTGTCGAAGACCCAGTACTTC. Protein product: CASSLTSVSKTQYF.